Sequencing of this T cell receptor (beta chain) was carried out in a study of human T cells and chemical hapten exposure. As for the study in general: DPC 0.01% went on the upper back by patch test, with reading at 6 days. Regarding the study as a whole: TCRs exceeding 1 in 1000 frequency stayed unchanged with DPC sensitization.

V lost 9 bases and J 5 bases, leaving 16 bases between the germline ends. From germline, CDR1 is MNHEY and CDR2 SVGEGT. The CDR3 contains 13 residues. Time point here: pre-sensitization, week 0. Treatment noted: therapeutic diphenylcyclopropenone sensitization with weekly scalp DPC. Total RNA came from unfractionated whole blood. Sample donors consisted of patients with alopecia, aged 18 to 70 years, who were suitable for DPC. TCRdb re-called the RACE reads with MiXCR, one entry per CDR3 protein. This table has about 52,000 distinct CDR3 sequences, 9.5% to 10% appearing once. This clonotype was found a few times. Its antigen is still unknown.

This chain uses TRBV6-2 or TRBV6-3 with TRBJ1-1; TRBD1 is a possible D gene (5 bases). The receptor's source is a woman in her twenties or thirties with alopecia areata. Some clones in this sample may be carry-over from other donors' samples. The source material was whole blood, sampled in connection with sensitization to the hapten diphenylcyclopropenone (DPC). The CDR3 DNA reads as TGTGCCAGTGGGGACGGTCCTGGGACTGAAGCTTTCTTT. Encoded protein: CASGDGPGTEAFF.